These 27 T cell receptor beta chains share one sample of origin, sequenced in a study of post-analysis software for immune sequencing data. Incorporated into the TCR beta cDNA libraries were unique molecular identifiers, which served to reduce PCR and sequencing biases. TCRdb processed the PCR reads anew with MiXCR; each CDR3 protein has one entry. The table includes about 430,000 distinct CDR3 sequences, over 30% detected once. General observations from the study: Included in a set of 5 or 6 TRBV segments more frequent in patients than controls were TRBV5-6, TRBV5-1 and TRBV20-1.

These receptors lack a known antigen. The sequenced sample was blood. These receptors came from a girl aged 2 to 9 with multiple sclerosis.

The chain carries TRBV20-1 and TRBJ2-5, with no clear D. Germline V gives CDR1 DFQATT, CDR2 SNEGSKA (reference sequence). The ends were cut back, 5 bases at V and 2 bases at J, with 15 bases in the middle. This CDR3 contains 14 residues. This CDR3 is CSAGRLAAQETQYF. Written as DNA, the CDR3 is TGCAGTGCTGGACGTCTGGCGGCACAAGAGACCCAGTACTTC.

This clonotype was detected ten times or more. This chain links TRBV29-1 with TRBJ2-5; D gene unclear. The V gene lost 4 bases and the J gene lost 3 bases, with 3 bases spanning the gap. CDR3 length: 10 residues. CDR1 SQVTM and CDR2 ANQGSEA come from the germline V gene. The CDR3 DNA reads TGCAGCGTTGTTGAAGAGACCCAGTACTTC. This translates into CSVVEETQYF.

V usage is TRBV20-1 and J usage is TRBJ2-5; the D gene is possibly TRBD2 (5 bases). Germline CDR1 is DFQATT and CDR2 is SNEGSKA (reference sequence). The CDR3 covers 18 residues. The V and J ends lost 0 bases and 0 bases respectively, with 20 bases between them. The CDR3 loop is CSARDRGWFTQDQETQYF. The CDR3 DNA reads TGCAGTGCTAGAGATAGAGGGTGGTTCACTCAAGACCAAGAGACCCAGTACTTC.

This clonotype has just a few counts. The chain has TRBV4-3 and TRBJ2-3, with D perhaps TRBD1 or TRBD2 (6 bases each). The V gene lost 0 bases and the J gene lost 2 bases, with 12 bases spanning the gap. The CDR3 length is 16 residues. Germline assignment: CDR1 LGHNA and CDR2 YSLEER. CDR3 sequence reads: CASSQDKGGPTDTQYF. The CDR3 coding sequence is TGCGCCAGCAGCCAAGATAAGGGGGGTCCCACAGATACGCAGTATTTT.

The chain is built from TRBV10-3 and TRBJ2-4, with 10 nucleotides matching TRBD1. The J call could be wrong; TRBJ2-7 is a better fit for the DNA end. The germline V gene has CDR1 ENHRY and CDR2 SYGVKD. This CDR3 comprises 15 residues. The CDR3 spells CAISGPGQGRNEQYF. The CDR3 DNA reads TGTGCCATCAGTGGGCCGGGACAGGGGAGGAACGAGCAGTACTTC.

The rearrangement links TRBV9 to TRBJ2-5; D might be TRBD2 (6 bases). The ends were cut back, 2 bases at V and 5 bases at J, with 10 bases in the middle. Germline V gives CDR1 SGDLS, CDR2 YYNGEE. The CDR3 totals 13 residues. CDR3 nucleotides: TGTGCCAGCAGCGTCGACGGAGGGGAGACCCAGTACTTC. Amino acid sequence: CASSVDGGETQYF.

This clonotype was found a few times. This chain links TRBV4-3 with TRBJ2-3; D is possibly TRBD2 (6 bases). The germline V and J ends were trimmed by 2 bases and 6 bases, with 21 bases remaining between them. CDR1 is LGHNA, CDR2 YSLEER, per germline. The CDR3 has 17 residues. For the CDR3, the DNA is TGCGCCAGCAGCCAATGGGAGGCGGGCACGTTTGGGGATACGCAGTATTTT. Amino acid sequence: CASSQWEAGTFGDTQYF.

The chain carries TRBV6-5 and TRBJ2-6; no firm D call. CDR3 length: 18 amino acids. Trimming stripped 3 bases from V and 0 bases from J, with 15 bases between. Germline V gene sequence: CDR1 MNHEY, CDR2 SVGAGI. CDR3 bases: TGTGCCAGCAGTTATCGGTTTAATAAATACTCTGGGGCCAACGTCCTGACTTTC. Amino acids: CASSYRFNKYSGANVLTF.

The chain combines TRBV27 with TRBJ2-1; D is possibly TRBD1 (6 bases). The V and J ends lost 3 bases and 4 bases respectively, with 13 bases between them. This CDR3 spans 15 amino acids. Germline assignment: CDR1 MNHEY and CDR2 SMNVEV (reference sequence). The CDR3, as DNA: TGTGCCAGCAGTTTCCGGACAGCGCCGTACAATGAGCAGTTCTTC. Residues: CASSFRTAPYNEQFF.

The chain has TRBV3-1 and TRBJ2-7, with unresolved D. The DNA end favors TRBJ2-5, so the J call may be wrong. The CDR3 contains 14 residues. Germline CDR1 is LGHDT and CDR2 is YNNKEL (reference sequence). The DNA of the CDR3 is TGTGCCAGCAGCCAAGTGCAGGAGAGGGAGACCCAGTACTTC. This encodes CASSQVQERETQYF.

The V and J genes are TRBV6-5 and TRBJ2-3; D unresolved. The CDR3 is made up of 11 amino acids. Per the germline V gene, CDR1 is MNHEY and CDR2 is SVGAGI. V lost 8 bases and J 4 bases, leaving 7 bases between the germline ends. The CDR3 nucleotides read TGTGCCAGCGGCTTCCCAGATACGCAGTATTTT. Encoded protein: CASGFPDTQYF.

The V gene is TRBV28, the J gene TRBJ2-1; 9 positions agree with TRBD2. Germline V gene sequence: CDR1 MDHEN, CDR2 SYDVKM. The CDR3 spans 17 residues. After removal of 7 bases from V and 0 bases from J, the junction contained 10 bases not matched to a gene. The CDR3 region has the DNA TGTGCCAGCACCATGGTAGCGGGAGATCGCTCCTACAATGAGCAGTTCTTC. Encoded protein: CASTMVAGDRSYNEQFF.

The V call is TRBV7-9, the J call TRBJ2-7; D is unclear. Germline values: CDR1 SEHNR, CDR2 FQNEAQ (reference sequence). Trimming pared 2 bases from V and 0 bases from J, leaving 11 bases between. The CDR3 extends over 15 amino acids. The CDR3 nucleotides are TGTGCCAGCAGCTTAAGGCGCACGGACTCCTACGAGCAGTACTTC. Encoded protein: CASSLRRTDSYEQYF.

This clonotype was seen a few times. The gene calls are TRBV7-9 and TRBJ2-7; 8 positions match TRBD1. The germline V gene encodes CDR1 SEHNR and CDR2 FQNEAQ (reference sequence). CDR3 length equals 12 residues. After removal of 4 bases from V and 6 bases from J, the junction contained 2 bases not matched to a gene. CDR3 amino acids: CASSWTGTEQYF. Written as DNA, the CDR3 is TGTGCCAGCAGCTGGACAGGGACCGAGCAGTACTTC.

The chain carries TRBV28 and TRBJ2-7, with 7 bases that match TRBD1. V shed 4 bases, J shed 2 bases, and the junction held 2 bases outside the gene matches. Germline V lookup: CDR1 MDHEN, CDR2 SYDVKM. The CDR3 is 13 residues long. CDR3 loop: CASSSQGPYEQYF. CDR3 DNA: TGTGCCAGCAGTTCACAGGGGCCCTACGAGCAGTACTTC.

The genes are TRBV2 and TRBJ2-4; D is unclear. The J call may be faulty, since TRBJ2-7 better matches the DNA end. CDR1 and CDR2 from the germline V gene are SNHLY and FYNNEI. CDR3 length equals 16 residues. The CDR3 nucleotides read TGTGCCAGCAGCACTGAGAGGACGGGCATCTCCTACGAGCAGTACTTC. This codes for CASSTERTGISYEQYF.

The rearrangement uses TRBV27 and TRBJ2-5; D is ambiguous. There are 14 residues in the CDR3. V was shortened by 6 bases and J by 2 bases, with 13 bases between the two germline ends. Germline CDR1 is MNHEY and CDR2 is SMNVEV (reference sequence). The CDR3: CASRTYKRQETQYF. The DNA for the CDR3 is TGTGCCAGCAGGACCTACAAAAGACAAGAGACCCAGTACTTC.

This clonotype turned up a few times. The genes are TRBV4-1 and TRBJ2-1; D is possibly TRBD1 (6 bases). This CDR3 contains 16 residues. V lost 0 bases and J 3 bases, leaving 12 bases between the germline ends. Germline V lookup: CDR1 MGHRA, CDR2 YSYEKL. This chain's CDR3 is CASSQDIGGYYNEQFF. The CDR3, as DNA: TGCGCCAGCAGCCAAGATATTGGGGGCTACTACAATGAGCAGTTCTTC.

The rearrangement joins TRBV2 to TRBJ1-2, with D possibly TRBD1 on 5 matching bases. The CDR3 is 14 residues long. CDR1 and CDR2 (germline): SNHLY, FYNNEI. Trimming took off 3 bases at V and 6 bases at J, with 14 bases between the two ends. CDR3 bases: TGTGCCAGCAGTGACTCGGGGGGTAGGAATGGCTACACCTTC. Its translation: CASSDSGGRNGYTF.

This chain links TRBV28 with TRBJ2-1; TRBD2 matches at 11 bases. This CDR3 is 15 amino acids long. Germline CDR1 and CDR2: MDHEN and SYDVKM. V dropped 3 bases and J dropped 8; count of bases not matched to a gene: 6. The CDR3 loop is CASSFSLAGVHEQFF. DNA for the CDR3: TGTGCCAGCAGTTTCTCACTAGCGGGAGTCCATGAGCAGTTCTTC.

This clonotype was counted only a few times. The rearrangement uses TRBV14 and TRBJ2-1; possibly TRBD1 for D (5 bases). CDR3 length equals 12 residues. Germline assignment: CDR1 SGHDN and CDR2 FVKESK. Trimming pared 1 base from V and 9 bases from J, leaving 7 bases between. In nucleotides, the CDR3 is TGTGCCAGCAGCCAAGTAGGGGTTGAGCAGTTCTTC. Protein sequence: CASSQVGVEQFF.

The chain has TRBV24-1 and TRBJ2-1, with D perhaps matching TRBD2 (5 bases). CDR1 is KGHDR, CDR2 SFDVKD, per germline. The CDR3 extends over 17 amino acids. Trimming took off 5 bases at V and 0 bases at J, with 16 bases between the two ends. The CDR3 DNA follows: TGTGCCACCAGTGGCTCTAGGGAGAGGGCCTCCTACAATGAGCAGTTCTTC. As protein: CATSGSRERASYNEQFF.

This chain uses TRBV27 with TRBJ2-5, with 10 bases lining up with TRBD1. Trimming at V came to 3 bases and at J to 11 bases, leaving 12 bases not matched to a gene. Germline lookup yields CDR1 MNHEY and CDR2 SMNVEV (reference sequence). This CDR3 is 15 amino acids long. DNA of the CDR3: TGTGCCAGCAGTTTCTCGGACAGGGGGAGCTACGGGCAGTACTTC. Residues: CASSFSDRGSYGQYF.

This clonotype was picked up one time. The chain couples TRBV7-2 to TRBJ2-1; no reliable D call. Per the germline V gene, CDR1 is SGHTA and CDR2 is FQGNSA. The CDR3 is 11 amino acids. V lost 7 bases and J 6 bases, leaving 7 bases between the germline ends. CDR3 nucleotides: TGTGCCAGCACCGGCGGCAATGAGCAGTTCTTC. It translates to CASTGGNEQFF.

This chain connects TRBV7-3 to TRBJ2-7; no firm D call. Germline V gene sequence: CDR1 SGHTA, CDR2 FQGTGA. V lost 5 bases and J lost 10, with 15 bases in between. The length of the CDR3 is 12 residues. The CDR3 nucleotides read TGTGCCAGCAGCCCTTCAAGGAACACCCAGTACTTC. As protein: CASSPSRNTQYF.

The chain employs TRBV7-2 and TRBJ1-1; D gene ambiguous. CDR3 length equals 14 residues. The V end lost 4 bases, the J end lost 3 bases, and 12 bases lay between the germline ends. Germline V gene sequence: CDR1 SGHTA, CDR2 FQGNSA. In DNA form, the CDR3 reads TGTGCCAGCAGCTCATTCCGGGCTCACACTGAAGCTTTCTTT. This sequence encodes CASSSFRAHTEAFF.

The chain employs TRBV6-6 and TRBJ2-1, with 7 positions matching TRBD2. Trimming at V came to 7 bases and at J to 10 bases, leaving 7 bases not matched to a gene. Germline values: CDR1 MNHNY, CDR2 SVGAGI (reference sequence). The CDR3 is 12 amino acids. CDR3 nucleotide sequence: TGTGCCAGCACCCAATCTAGCGGAGAGCAGTTCTTC. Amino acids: CASTQSSGEQFF.